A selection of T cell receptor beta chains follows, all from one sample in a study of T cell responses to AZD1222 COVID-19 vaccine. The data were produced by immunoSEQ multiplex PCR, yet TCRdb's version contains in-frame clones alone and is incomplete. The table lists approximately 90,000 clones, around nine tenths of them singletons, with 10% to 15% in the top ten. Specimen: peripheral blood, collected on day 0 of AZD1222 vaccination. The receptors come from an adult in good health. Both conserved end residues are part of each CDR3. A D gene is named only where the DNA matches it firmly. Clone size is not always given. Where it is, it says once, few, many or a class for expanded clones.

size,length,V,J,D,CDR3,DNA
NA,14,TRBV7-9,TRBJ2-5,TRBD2,CASSLTSGEETQYF,TGTGCCAGCAGCTTGACTAGCGGGGAAGAGACCCAGTACTTC
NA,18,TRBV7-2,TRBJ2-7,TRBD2,CASSPRGGAGGSSYEQYF,TGTGCCAGCAGCCCCCGAGGGGGAGCGGGAGGGAGCTCCTACGAGCAGTACTTC
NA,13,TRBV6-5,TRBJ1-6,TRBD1,CASSRDRNSPLHF,TGTGCCAGCAGTAGGGACAGGAATTCACCCCTCCACTTT
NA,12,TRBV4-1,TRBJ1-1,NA,CASSQGVTEAFF,TGCGCCAGCAGCCAAGGAGTTACTGAAGCTTTCTTT
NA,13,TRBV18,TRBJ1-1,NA,CASSRLMNTEAFF,TGTGCCAGCTCGAGGTTGATGAACACTGAAGCTTTCTTT
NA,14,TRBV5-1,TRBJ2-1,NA,CASSLAGYYNEQFF,TGCGCCAGCAGCCTAGCAGGATACTACAATGAGCAGTTCTTC
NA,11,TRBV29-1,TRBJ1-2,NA,CSALPGDRYTF,TGCAGCGCCCTCCCCGGAGATCGCTACACCTTC
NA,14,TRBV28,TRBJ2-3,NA,CASSSQPIADTQYF,TGTGCCAGCAGTTCCCAACCAATCGCAGATACGCAGTATTTT
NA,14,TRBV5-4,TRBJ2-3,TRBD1,CASSPDRSTDTQYF,TGTGCCAGCAGCCCGGACAGGAGCACAGATACGCAGTATTTT
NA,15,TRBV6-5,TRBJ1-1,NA,CASSYSPGPGTEAFF,TGTGCCAGCAGTTACTCTCCAGGCCCGGGAACTGAAGCTTTCTTT
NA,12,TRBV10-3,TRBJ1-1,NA,CAISDVSSEAFF,TGTGCCATCAGTGATGTATCATCTGAAGCTTTCTTT
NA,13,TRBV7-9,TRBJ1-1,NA,CASRTQERNEAFF,TGTGCCAGCAGAACTCAGGAGCGCAATGAAGCTTTCTTT
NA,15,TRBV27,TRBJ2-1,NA,CASRTGTSSYNEQFF,TGTGCCAGCAGAACCGGGACCTCCTCCTACAATGAGCAGTTCTTC
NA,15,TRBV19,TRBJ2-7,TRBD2,CASSTSSGRANEQYF,TGTGCCAGTAGTACCAGTAGCGGGAGGGCCAACGAGCAGTACTTC
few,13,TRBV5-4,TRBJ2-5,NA,CASSFTGQETQYF,TGTGCCAGCAGCTTTACAGGGCAAGAGACCCAGTACTTC
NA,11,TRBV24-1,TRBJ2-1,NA,CATSDRDEQFF,TGTGCCACCAGTGATCGGGATGAGCAGTTCTTC
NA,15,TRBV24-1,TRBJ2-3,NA,CATSDERALTDTQYF,TGTGCCACCAGCGACGAGCGGGCTTTAACAGATACGCAGTATTTT
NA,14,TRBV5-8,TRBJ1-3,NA,CASSFRSSGNTIYF,TGTGCCAGCAGCTTCCGGAGCTCTGGAAACACCATATATTTT
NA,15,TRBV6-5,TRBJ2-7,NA,CASSSVAVQGHEQYF,TGTGCCAGCAGTTCAGTAGCGGTACAGGGCCACGAGCAGTACTTC
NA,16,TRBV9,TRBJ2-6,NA,CASSGGTVSGANVLTF,TGTGCCAGCAGCGGCGGGACAGTCTCTGGGGCCAACGTCCTGACTTTC